Shown below are 8 T cell receptor beta chains from a single sample sequenced in a study of T cell clonotyping in hematopoietic cell transplantation. The assay was immunoSEQ multiplex PCR, and TCRdb's table has in-frame clones only and misses some. The repertoire holds tens of thousands of clones, with under 90% as singletons. The time point is: recipient sample about 28 days before transplant, after cytoreduction. The input for sequencing was peripheral blood mononuclear cells, taken before stem cell transplant. The receptors stem from a man aged 55 to 70 with biphenotypic leukemia. Some clones in this sample may be carry-over from other donors' samples.

The chain joins TRBV29-1 to TRBJ2-1; 8 nucleotides agree with TRBD2. V was pared by 1 base and J by 10 bases, with 15 bases of the junction left unmatched. This CDR3 comprises 16 residues. The germline V gene has CDR1 SQVTM and CDR2 ANQGSEA. Here the CDR3 reads CSVEAWGSGISGEQFF. The DNA for the CDR3 is TGCAGCGTTGAAGCATGGGGTAGCGGGATCTCCGGGGAGCAGTTCTTC.

The genes are TRBV13 and TRBJ1-4; 8 bases agree with TRBD1. This CDR3 has 13 residues. Per the germline V gene, CDR1 is PRHDT and CDR2 is FYEKMQ (reference sequence). V trimming: 6 bases; J trimming: 8 bases; junction bases outside the gene matches: 5. CDR3 DNA sequence: TGTGCCAGCAGAAGACAGGGGAACGAAAAACTGTTTTTT. Its translation is CASRRQGNEKLFF. The whole variable domain, remainder taken from reference TRBV13 and TRBJ1-4, is AAGVIQSPRHLIKEKRETATLKCYPIPRHDTVYWYQQGPGQDPQFLISFYEKMQSDKGSIPDRFSAQQFSDYHSELNMSSLELGDSALYFCASRRQGNEKLFFGSGTQLSVL.

The chain carries TRBV28 and TRBJ1-5; D may be TRBD1 (5 bases). The CDR3 has 14 residues. The V and J ends lost 6 bases and 0 bases respectively, with 9 bases between them. The V gene's germline CDR1 is MDHEN and CDR2 SYDVKM. CDR3 DNA: TGTGCCAGCAGCCGACAGTATAGCAATCAGCCCCAGCATTTT. Translated: CASSRQYSNQPQHF.

This clone has only one observation. The V call is TRBV9, the J call TRBJ2-2; a possible D gene is TRBD1 (6 bases). The V end was cut by 3 bases, the J end by 4 bases, with 10 bases between. This CDR3 comprises 14 residues. Germline V gene lookup returns CDR1 SGDLS and CDR2 YYNGEE. The CDR3, as DNA: TGTGCCAGCAGCGCAGGGGACCGCACCGGGGAGCTGTTTTTT. Translated, it gives CASSAGDRTGELFF.

The chain is built from TRBV28 and TRBJ2-7, with TRBD2 matching over 8 bases. The CDR3 runs to 12 residues. Per germline, CDR1 MDHEN and CDR2 SYDVKM. V lost 4 bases to trimming and J lost 6 bases; unmatched junction nucleotides: 2. CDR3 DNA: TGTGCCAGCAGTTGGCTAGCGGGCGAGCAGTACTTC. Protein product: CASSWLAGEQYF.

This chain links TRBV4-1 with TRBJ1-1; TRBD1 matches at 9 bases. Germline trimming cut 8 bases from V and 5 bases from J; bases unmatched to any gene: 15. This CDR3 is 16 amino acids long. CDR1 MGHRA and CDR2 YSYEKL come from the germline V gene. The CDR3 spells CASPPNRGRKGTEAFF. CDR3 DNA: TGCGCCAGCCCCCCCAACAGGGGGCGGAAGGGAACTGAAGCTTTCTTT.

The genes are TRBV7-6 and TRBJ1-1; D remains unclear. Per the germline V gene, CDR1 is SGHVS and CDR2 is FNYEAQ. The CDR3 runs 13 residues. V lost 4 bases to trimming and J lost 0 bases, with 6 bases between them. This CDR3 is CASSSQMNTEAFF. The CDR3 DNA sequence: TGTGCCAGCAGCTCACAGATGAACACTGAAGCTTTCTTT.

V gene TRBV11-3 combines with J gene TRBJ1-5; TRBD1 agrees at 9 bases. Germline loops: CDR1 SGHNT, CDR2 YENEEA. The ends lost 5 bases at V and 2 bases at J; junction bases unmatched: 4. The CDR3 sequence is 15 residues long. The CDR3, as DNA: TGTGCCAGCAGCCCGGGACAGGGACGCAATCAGCCCCAGCATTTT. Protein product: CASSPGQGRNQPQHF.